Below are 13 T cell receptor beta chains sequenced from a single sample in a study of blood T cell repertoires in COVID-19. Produced via immunoSEQ multiplex PCR; TCRdb's table is partial and in-frame only. This repertoire shows 100,000 to 150,000 clones, approximately 85% found once; its top ten account for less than 3.5%. The sequenced sample was peripheral blood. Receptors were obtained from an elderly woman with COVID-19, enrolled during active disease.

The V call is TRBV28, the J call TRBJ2-5, with D possibly being TRBD1 (5 bases). Germline CDR1 and CDR2: MDHEN and SYDVKM. V lost 4 bases and J 0 bases, leaving 9 bases between the germline ends. The CDR3 sequence is 14 residues long. The chain's CDR3 is CASSSGLYQETQYF. Written as DNA, the CDR3 is TGTGCCAGCAGTTCAGGGCTGTACCAAGAGACCCAGTACTTC.

This clone was counted once. V and J are TRBV5-1 and TRBJ2-7; 7 positions agree with TRBD1. The V segment lost 3 bases and the J segment 2 bases; nucleotides outside the gene matches: 8. The germline V gene has CDR1 SGHRS and CDR2 YFSETQ. There are 15 residues in the CDR3. The CDR3 DNA sequence: TGCGCCAGCAGCTCCTCGACGGGGACAGCCTACGAGCAGTACTTC. Translation: CASSSSTGTAYEQYF.

The rearrangement links TRBV27 to TRBJ2-7; D remains unclear. CDR1 is MNHEY, CDR2 SMNVEV, per germline (reference sequence). V was shortened by 4 bases and J by 6 bases, with 10 bases between the two germline ends. The CDR3 length is 12 residues. CDR3 sequence: CASSSNFIEQYF. CDR3 nucleotide sequence: TGTGCCAGCAGTTCGAACTTTATCGAGCAGTACTTC.

The genes are TRBV15 and TRBJ2-1; TRBD1 is a possible D gene (6 bases). Per germline, CDR1 LNHNV and CDR2 YYDKDF (reference sequence). The CDR3 has 20 amino acids. The germline V and J ends were trimmed by 0 bases and 6 bases, with 27 bases remaining between them. In nucleotides, the CDR3 is TGTGCCACCAGCAGAGAGGGGTTGGAGGCCACAGGGTCCTCCCCCAATGAGCAGTTCTTC. As protein: CATSREGLEATGSSPNEQFF.

The chain recombines TRBV2 with TRBJ2-3; D is uncertain. CDR1 and CDR2 from the germline V gene are SNHLY and FYNNEI. This CDR3 comprises 14 residues. Deletions cut 2 bases from V and 3 bases from J, with 9 bases between. CDR3 amino acids: CASSEWFQTDTQYF. The CDR3, as DNA: TGTGCCAGCAGTGAATGGTTTCAGACAGATACGCAGTATTTT.

This clone was counted a single time. V is TRBV6-6 and J is TRBJ1-4, with TRBD1 matching over 7 bases. V lost 4 bases to trimming and J lost 5 bases; unmatched junction nucleotides: 7. The CDR3 has 15 amino acids. Germline CDR1 is MNHNY and CDR2 is SVGAGI (reference sequence). The CDR3 DNA reads as TGTGCCAGCAGTTCCCAGGGACAGACGAATGAAAAACTGTTTTTT. It is translated as CASSSQGQTNEKLFF.

This clone showed up just a few times. This chain joins TRBV9 and TRBJ1-1; 8 bases align to TRBD1. The CDR3 contains 14 residues. Trimming took 4 bases from V and 2 from J; bases not matched to a gene: 4. Germline V gene sequence: CDR1 SGDLS, CDR2 YYNGEE. The CDR3 DNA is TGTGCCAGCAGCCCCGGACAGGGAAACACTGAAGCTTTCTTT. Translated: CASSPGQGNTEAFF.

The chain uses TRBV20-1 and TRBJ1-1; D remains ambiguous. The CDR3 spans 11 residues. Germline values: CDR1 DFQATT, CDR2 SNEGSKA (reference sequence). V was pared by 1 base and J by 8 bases, with 8 bases between. CDR3 protein: CSARGANEAFF. The CDR3 nucleotides read TGCAGTGCTAGAGGGGCCAACGAAGCTTTCTTT.

This clone was found a few times. The chain employs TRBV14 and TRBJ2-7, with TRBD2 matching over 14 bases. Germline trimming cut 7 bases from V and 2 bases from J; bases unmatched to any gene: 10. This CDR3 has 17 residues. Germline assignment: CDR1 SGHDN and CDR2 FVKESK. The CDR3 coding sequence is TGTGCCAGCAACCTACCGGGGACTAGCGGGAGTCCCTACGAGCAGTACTTC. It yields the protein CASNLPGTSGSPYEQYF.

Notes on this clone: This sample includes further DNA sequences coding for the same CDR3. V usage is TRBV5-1 and J usage is TRBJ2-5, with 9 bases lining up with TRBD1. From germline, CDR1 is SGHRS and CDR2 YFSETQ. The CDR3 is made up of 15 amino acids. After removal of 0 bases from V and 4 bases from J, the junction contained 4 bases not matched to a gene. The CDR3, as DNA: TGCGCCAGCAGCTTGGTGGGGGACAGGGCAGAGACCCAGTACTTC. It codes for CASSLVGDRAETQYF.

The rearrangement joins TRBV6-2 or TRBV6-3 to TRBJ2-7; D possibly corresponds to TRBD1 (5 bases). Deletions cut 5 bases from V and 0 bases from J, with 11 bases between. The CDR3 is made up of 14 amino acids. Germline V CDR1 and CDR2: MNHEY, SVGEGT. In nucleotides, the CDR3 is TGTGCCAGCAGTCTTTTACAGGTCTCCTACGAGCAGTACTTC. Protein sequence: CASSLLQVSYEQYF.

The chain has TRBV5-4 and TRBJ1-1; tentative D call: TRBD1 (6 bases). Germline CDR1 and CDR2: SGHNT and YYREEE (reference sequence). Trimming cost V 5 bases and J 3 bases, with 17 bases left between them. CDR3 length: 15 amino acids. DNA of the CDR3: TGTGCCAGCAGTCTGAAAACAGGGTGGGACACTGAAGCTTTCTTT. Translating gives CASSLKTGWDTEAFF.

This chain connects TRBV28 to TRBJ1-1; 8 nucleotides line up with TRBD1. Per the germline V gene, CDR1 is MDHEN and CDR2 is SYDVKM. The CDR3 covers 17 residues. The ends lost 3 bases at V and 3 bases at J; junction bases unmatched: 12. The CDR3 sequence: CASSFLNQGAWDTEAFF. For the CDR3, the DNA is TGTGCCAGCAGTTTTTTAAATCAGGGGGCATGGGACACTGAAGCTTTCTTT.